The sequence of this T cell receptor beta chain was determined in a study of T cells after posttransplantation cyclophosphamide. Notes on the study in general: Donor CD8+ memory clones often dominated recipient blood repertoires at later times. Tissue-infiltrating T cells from skin or gut overlapped little with blood T cells. Recipient CMV seropositivity and CMV reactivation strongly tracked TRB clonality.

Data came from immunoSEQ multiplex PCR; TCRdb stores just in-frame clones and leaves some out. Found here are over 45,000 clones, no singletons; the ten largest cover 2.2%. Note on this clone: What it recognizes is unknown. Distinct nucleotide sequences in the sample also encode this CDR3.

Peripheral blood was collected from the related graft donor on the marrow donation day. Material for sequencing was PBMCs. The clonotype was recovered from a man aged 40-49 years in good health, CMV-negative, and a related stem cell transplant donor.

CDR3 bases: TGTGCCAGCAGCGAGTTCGGGACCAGCGGGAGCTCCTACAATGAGCAGTTCTTC. Its translation is CASSEFGTSGSSYNEQFF. The chain joins TRBV13 to TRBJ2-1; 8 nucleotides align to TRBD2. Germline values: CDR1 PRHDT, CDR2 FYEKMQ (reference sequence). The V segment lost 5 bases and the J segment 0 bases; nucleotides outside the gene matches: 12. The CDR3 is made up of 18 amino acids.